This TCR beta chain was documented in a study of tissue T cells after allogeneic stem cell transplantation. Deletions cut 5 bases from V and 0 bases from J, with 7 bases between. The germline V gene encodes CDR1 MGHDK and CDR2 SYGVNS. The CDR3 sequence is 13 residues long. The data were produced by immunoSEQ multiplex PCR, yet TCRdb's version contains in-frame clones alone and is incomplete. The table lists about 9,100 clones, 56% of them singletons, with under 20% in the top ten. V usage is TRBV25-1 and J usage is TRBJ1-1; no firm D call. Sequenced here: tissue from the jejunum, sampled at autopsy. The TCR comes from a female donor older than 55 with lung cancer. Written as DNA, the CDR3 is TGTGCCAGCAGTCACAGTATGAACACTGAAGCTTTCTTT. This translates into CASSHSMNTEAFF.